This TCR beta chain was recorded in a study of blood T cells in healthy people across ages. The authors extracted at least 6 micrograms of total RNA per sample. This clonotype has at least ten counts. V was clipped by 4 bases and J by 5 bases, with 19 bases between them. Germline CDR1 reads KGHDR; CDR2 reads SFDVKD. The CDR3 length is 16 residues. A second PCR of about 6 to 12 cycles used a sample-barcoded 5' primer and a J-beta primer mix. TCRdb independently ran MiXCR on the 5' RACE reads; one entry per CDR3 protein. This table holds more than 800,000 distinct CDR3 sequences, around 28% found once. The sequence derives from a woman aged 80 or older in good health. The sample taken for sequencing was blood. V and J are TRBV24-1 and TRBJ2-5; D remains unclear. Here the CDR3 DNA reads TGTGCCACCAGTGACCCCCGAGGAGCTTCATGGGAGACCCAGTACTTC. Its translation is CATSDPRGASWETQYF.